The clone carrying this T cell receptor beta chain was counted a few times. It was CD45RO-negative cells, positively selected for CCR7, that made up naive CD8 cells, with terminally differentiated effector memory CD45RA+ cells excluded. Sorted subsets were amplified in replicate PCRs using approximately 0.2 ug DNA, about 30,000 T cell genomes. Original analysis: Because ImmunoSEQ provided only junction sequences with no quality scores, the filtering differed. Libraries were prepared by immunoSEQ multiplex PCR; TCRdb keeps only in-frame clonotypes and omits some of them. V and J calls and clone size follow that table, whereas D and trimming were derived from the DNA. This table holds around 2.1 million clones, approximately 94% found once. The data are from a study of shared clonotypes between healthy human individuals. Study-wide context: The cohort comprised a couple of women and a few men. Their ages spanned 18 to 49 years. Each donor's CD8 memory used one plate, CD8 naive two, each CD4 subset three.

This clonotype was sampled from a man in his late teens or twenties in good health. Some clones in this sample may be carry-over from other donors' samples. Input material: naive CD8+ T cells from PBMCs.

The CDR3 DNA follows: TGTGCCAGCAGGGCTATAGGTCCTGGAAACACCATATATTTT. Amino acid sequence: CASRAIGPGNTIYF. The genes are TRBV27 and TRBJ1-3; D uncertain. Trimming left V 6 bases short and J 2 bases short, with 11 bases between. CDR1 is MNHEY, CDR2 SMNVEV, per germline (reference sequence). The CDR3 has 14 residues.